This is a list of T cell receptor beta chains from one sample in a study of cytomegalovirus exposure and HLA in healthy donors. Repertoires were generated with immunoSEQ multiplex PCR, while TCRdb's copy carries only in-frame clones and drops some. Of over 150,000 clones listed, about four fifths are singletons. Sequenced: PBMCs. These receptors were collected from a man aged 45-65 years in good health and CMV-seropositive. Each CDR3 is given with its conserved first and last residue. The order of the fields is clone size, V gene, D gene, J gene, CDR3 DNA, CDR3 protein. A D gene is named only where the DNA matches it firmly. Where a row states a size, it is once, few, many or the class of an expanded clone; other rows omit it.

clone_size: .
v_call: TRBV28
d_call: .
j_call: TRBJ1-5
cdr3_nt: TGTGCCAGCAGCCTGAGTCTGGTCAATCAGCCCCAGCATTTT
cdr3_aa: CASSLSLVNQPQHF

clone_size: .
v_call: TRBV28
d_call: .
j_call: TRBJ1-5
cdr3_nt: TGTGCCAGCAGTTCAGGGGTGCCCCCGCATTTT
cdr3_aa: CASSSGVPPHF

clone_size: .
v_call: TRBV30
d_call: TRBD2
j_call: TRBJ2-2
cdr3_nt: TGTGCCTGGAGTAGTGGCGGGGGGGGACCCGGGGAGCTGTTTTTT
cdr3_aa: CAWSSGGGGPGELFF

clone_size: few
v_call: TRBV19
d_call: TRBD1
j_call: TRBJ1-3
cdr3_nt: TGTGCCAGTAGTATCGGACAGGGAATCGTCTCTGGAAACACCATATATTTT
cdr3_aa: CASSIGQGIVSGNTIYF

clone_size: .
v_call: TRBV16
d_call: TRBD1
j_call: TRBJ1-3
cdr3_nt: TGTGCCAGCAGCCAAGCCGGGGACAGCCAAGTCTCTGGAAACACCATATATTTT
cdr3_aa: CASSQAGDSQVSGNTIYF

clone_size: .
v_call: TRBV10-3
d_call: .
j_call: TRBJ2-5
cdr3_nt: TGTGCCATCAGTGAGTCGATTAGGGGAGAGACCCAGTACTTC
cdr3_aa: CAISESIRGETQYF

clone_size: .
v_call: TRBV27
d_call: .
j_call: TRBJ1-2
cdr3_nt: TGTGCCAGCAGTTGGTCAGGGCCGAACTATGGCTACACCTTC
cdr3_aa: CASSWSGPNYGYTF

clone_size: .
v_call: TRBV11-2
d_call: .
j_call: TRBJ2-2
cdr3_nt: TGTGCCAGCAGCTTGGCCGGGGACGGGGAGCTGTTTTTT
cdr3_aa: CASSLAGDGELFF

clone_size: .
v_call: TRBV10-3
d_call: .
j_call: TRBJ1-2
cdr3_nt: TGTGCCATCAGTGAAGGGGGGGCAATTAACTATGGCTACACCTTC
cdr3_aa: CAISEGGAINYGYTF

clone_size: few
v_call: TRBV10-3
d_call: .
j_call: TRBJ1-2
cdr3_nt: TGTGCCATCACTCCGTTTCCCGGAGAAACCTTC
cdr3_aa: CAITPFPGETF

clone_size: .
v_call: TRBV5-1
d_call: TRBD1
j_call: TRBJ2-7
cdr3_nt: TGCGCCAGCAGCTTGGGGGACAGGGGGAACTCCTACGAGCAGTACTTC
cdr3_aa: CASSLGDRGNSYEQYF

clone_size: .
v_call: TRBV18
d_call: TRBD1
j_call: TRBJ1-1
cdr3_nt: TGTGCCAGCTCACCGGACAGGGGGCTGAACACTGAAGCTTTCTTT
cdr3_aa: CASSPDRGLNTEAFF

clone_size: few
v_call: TRBV30
d_call: .
j_call: TRBJ2-6
cdr3_nt: TGTGCCGGGCAGGGTGGGTCTGGGGCCAACGTCCTGACTTTC
cdr3_aa: CAGQGGSGANVLTF

clone_size: .
v_call: TRBV15
d_call: .
j_call: TRBJ2-7
cdr3_nt: TGTGCCACCAGCAGAGATGAACGCAGACTAAACCCCTACGAGCAGTACTTC
cdr3_aa: CATSRDERRLNPYEQYF

clone_size: .
v_call: TRBV19
d_call: TRBD1
j_call: TRBJ2-7
cdr3_nt: TGTGCCAGTAGTATATCGGGGACAGTCTACGAGCAGTACTTC
cdr3_aa: CASSISGTVYEQYF

clone_size: .
v_call: TRBV23-1
d_call: .
j_call: TRBJ1-5
cdr3_nt: TGCGCCAGCAGTCGTACCCTAATATATGGCAATCAGCCCCAGCATTTT
cdr3_aa: CASSRTLIYGNQPQHF

clone_size: .
v_call: TRBV11-2
d_call: .
j_call: TRBJ2-1
cdr3_nt: TGTGCCAGCAGCTCACCCGCTAGTCAGAGAAGATACAATGAGCAGTTCTTC
cdr3_aa: CASSSPASQRRYNEQFF

clone_size: few
v_call: TRBV5-1
d_call: TRBD1
j_call: TRBJ2-3
cdr3_nt: TGCGCCAGCCGGCGTGGACAGGCCACAGATACGCAGTATTTT
cdr3_aa: CASRRGQATDTQYF

clone_size: .
v_call: TRBV10-3
d_call: .
j_call: TRBJ2-5
cdr3_nt: TGTGCCATCAGTGAGTCGACTCGGGGTGACCAGTACTTC
cdr3_aa: CAISESTRGDQYF

clone_size: .
v_call: TRBV9
d_call: .
j_call: TRBJ2-5
cdr3_nt: TGTGCCAGCAGTCGGGGATCCCAAGAGACCCAGTACTTC
cdr3_aa: CASSRGSQETQYF

clone_size: .
v_call: TRBV19
d_call: .
j_call: TRBJ1-3
cdr3_nt: TGTGCCAGTAGTATGGGGCTTTATGGAAACACCATATATTTT
cdr3_aa: CASSMGLYGNTIYF

clone_size: once
v_call: TRBV18
d_call: .
j_call: TRBJ1-1
cdr3_nt: TGTGCCAGCTCACTCATACAGGGTAGGGGGACTGAAGCTTTCTTT
cdr3_aa: CASSLIQGRGTEAFF

clone_size: .
v_call: TRBV20-1
d_call: .
j_call: TRBJ2-3
cdr3_nt: TGCAGTGCTGGCCCAGGAGATACGCAGTATTTT
cdr3_aa: CSAGPGDTQYF

clone_size: .
v_call: TRBV5-5
d_call: TRBD2
j_call: TRBJ2-4
cdr3_nt: TGTGCCAGCAGCTTTGGACTAGCGGGAACCGAACTAGCCAAAAACATTCAGTACTTC
cdr3_aa: CASSFGLAGTELAKNIQYF

clone_size: .
v_call: TRBV7-2
d_call: TRBD2
j_call: TRBJ2-7
cdr3_nt: TGTGCCAGCACACTGCGACCCGGGACTAGCAGCTCCTACGAGCAGTACTTC
cdr3_aa: CASTLRPGTSSSYEQYF

clone_size: .
v_call: TRBV28
d_call: TRBD2
j_call: TRBJ2-7
cdr3_nt: TGTGCCAGCAGTCACCGGGACTACACTCGTTACGAGCAGTACTTC
cdr3_aa: CASSHRDYTRYEQYF

clone_size: .
v_call: TRBV4-3
d_call: TRBD1
j_call: TRBJ1-2
cdr3_nt: TGCGCCAGCAGCTCCTCAGGGGGCATCTATGGCTACACCTTC
cdr3_aa: CASSSSGGIYGYTF

clone_size: once
v_call: TRBV28
d_call: TRBD2
j_call: TRBJ2-7
cdr3_nt: TGTGCCAGCAGTGTGACTAGCGGGGGTCTCTCCTACGAGCAGTACTTC
cdr3_aa: CASSVTSGGLSYEQYF

clone_size: .
v_call: TRBV19
d_call: .
j_call: TRBJ2-7
cdr3_nt: TGTGCCAGTAGTACCGGACCGGGAAAGGAGCAGTACTTC
cdr3_aa: CASSTGPGKEQYF

clone_size: .
v_call: TRBV6-5
d_call: TRBD1
j_call: TRBJ1-4
cdr3_nt: TGTGCCAGCAGTTATCAGGGGGCAGGTGAAAAACTGTTTTTT
cdr3_aa: CASSYQGAGEKLFF

clone_size: .
v_call: TRBV10-3
d_call: TRBD1
j_call: TRBJ2-7
cdr3_nt: TGTGCCATTCGACCCGGGACAGGATCCTACGAGCAGTACTTC
cdr3_aa: CAIRPGTGSYEQYF

clone_size: .
v_call: TRBV29-1
d_call: TRBD2
j_call: TRBJ2-1
cdr3_nt: TGCAGCGTTGAATGGGATAGCGGGGGTTACAATGAGCAGTTCTTC
cdr3_aa: CSVEWDSGGYNEQFF

clone_size: .
v_call: TRBV9
d_call: TRBD1
j_call: TRBJ1-4
cdr3_nt: TGTGCCAGCAGCGAAAGAAGCGGGACAGGAAATGAAAAACTGTTTTTT
cdr3_aa: CASSERSGTGNEKLFF

clone_size: .
v_call: TRBV5-1
d_call: TRBD1
j_call: TRBJ2-2
cdr3_nt: TGCGCCAGCAGCTTGGAGGGACAGCTGAACACCGGGGAGCTGTTTTTT
cdr3_aa: CASSLEGQLNTGELFF

clone_size: .
v_call: TRBV28
d_call: TRBD2
j_call: TRBJ2-5
cdr3_nt: TGTGCCAGCAGTTTCTCGGACAGCGGGGGAGAGACCCAGTACTTC
cdr3_aa: CASSFSDSGGETQYF

clone_size: once
v_call: TRBV6-5
d_call: TRBD2
j_call: TRBJ2-2
cdr3_nt: TGTGCCAGCAGATCCCTAGCGGGAGGCCCCGGGGAGCTGTTTTTT
cdr3_aa: CASRSLAGGPGELFF

clone_size: .
v_call: TRBV5-8
d_call: TRBD2
j_call: TRBJ2-5
cdr3_nt: TGTGCCAGCAGTTTGGGGCGACTAGCGGGTTTAGAGACCCAGTACTTC
cdr3_aa: CASSLGRLAGLETQYF

clone_size: .
v_call: TRBV5-1
d_call: .
j_call: TRBJ1-1
cdr3_nt: TGCGCCAGCAGCTTTATGGGGACACGATTGGCCATGAACACTGAAGCTTTCTTT
cdr3_aa: CASSFMGTRLAMNTEAFF

clone_size: .
v_call: TRBV30
d_call: TRBD1
j_call: TRBJ1-5
cdr3_nt: TGTGCCTGGGACAGGGGGGGCAATCAGCCCCAGCATTTT
cdr3_aa: CAWDRGGNQPQHF

clone_size: .
v_call: TRBV7-2
d_call: .
j_call: TRBJ1-1
cdr3_nt: TGTGCCAGCAGCTTAGTCCCTGCAGTAAAATACACTGAAGCTTTCTTT
cdr3_aa: CASSLVPAVKYTEAFF

clone_size: .
v_call: TRBV7-6
d_call: .
j_call: TRBJ2-1
cdr3_nt: TGTGCCAGCAGGGACAGGGAGGGGTACAATGAGCAGTTCTTC
cdr3_aa: CASRDREGYNEQFF

clone_size: few
v_call: TRBV19
d_call: .
j_call: TRBJ2-7
cdr3_nt: TGTGCCAGTGGAGGGACCGAATACGAGCAGTACTTC
cdr3_aa: CASGGTEYEQYF